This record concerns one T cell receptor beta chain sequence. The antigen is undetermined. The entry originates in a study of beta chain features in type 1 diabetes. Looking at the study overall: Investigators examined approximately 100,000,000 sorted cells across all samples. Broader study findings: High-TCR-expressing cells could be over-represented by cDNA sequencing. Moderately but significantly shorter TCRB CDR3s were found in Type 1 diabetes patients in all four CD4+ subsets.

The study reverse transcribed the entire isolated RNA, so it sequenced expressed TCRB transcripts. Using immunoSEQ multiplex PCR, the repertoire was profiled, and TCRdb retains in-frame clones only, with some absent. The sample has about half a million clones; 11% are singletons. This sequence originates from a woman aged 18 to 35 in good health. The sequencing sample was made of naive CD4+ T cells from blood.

CDR3 residues: CASSGRQRNYGYTF. Written as DNA, the CDR3 is TGTGCCAGCAGCGGAAGGCAAAGAAACTATGGCTACACCTTC. The rearrangement uses TRBV7-9 and TRBJ1-2; D is unresolved. This CDR3 spans 14 amino acids. The V gene's germline CDR1 is SEHNR and CDR2 FQNEAQ (reference sequence). V gave up 5 bases and J gave up 2 bases, with 12 bases separating them.